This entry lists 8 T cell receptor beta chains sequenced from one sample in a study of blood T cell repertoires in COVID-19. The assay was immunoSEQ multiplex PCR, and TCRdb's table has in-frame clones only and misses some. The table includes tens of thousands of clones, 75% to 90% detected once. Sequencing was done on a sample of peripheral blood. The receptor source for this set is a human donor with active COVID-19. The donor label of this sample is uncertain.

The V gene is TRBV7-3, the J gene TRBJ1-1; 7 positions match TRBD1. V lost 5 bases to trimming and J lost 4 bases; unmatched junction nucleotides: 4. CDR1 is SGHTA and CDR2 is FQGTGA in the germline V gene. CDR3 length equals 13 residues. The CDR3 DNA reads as TGTGCCAGCAGCCGACAGGGAAGCACTGAAGCTTTCTTT. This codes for CASSRQGSTEAFF.

The CDR3 DNA reads as TGCGCCACCCAATGGGACAAGGGGGAGACCCAGTACTTC. It encodes CATQWDKGETQYF. The V gene is TRBV5-1, the J gene TRBJ2-5; possibly TRBD1 for D (6 bases). The CDR3 loop spans 13 amino acids. CDR1 and CDR2 (germline): SGHRS, YFSETQ. Trimming took off 9 bases at V and 5 bases at J, with 17 bases between the two ends.

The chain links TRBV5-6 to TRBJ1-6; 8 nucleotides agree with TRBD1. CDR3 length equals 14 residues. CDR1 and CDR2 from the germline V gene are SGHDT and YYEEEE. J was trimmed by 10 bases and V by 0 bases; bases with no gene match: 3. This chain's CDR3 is CASSLVGQGSPLHF. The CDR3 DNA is TGTGCCAGCAGCTTGGTAGGACAGGGCTCACCCCTCCACTTT.

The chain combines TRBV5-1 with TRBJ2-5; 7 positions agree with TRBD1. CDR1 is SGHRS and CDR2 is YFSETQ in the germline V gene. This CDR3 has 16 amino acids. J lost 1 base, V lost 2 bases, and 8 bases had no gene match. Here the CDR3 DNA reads TGCGCCAGCAGCTTTCATGGACAGGACTCCCAAGAGACCCAGTACTTC. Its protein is CASSFHGQDSQETQYF.

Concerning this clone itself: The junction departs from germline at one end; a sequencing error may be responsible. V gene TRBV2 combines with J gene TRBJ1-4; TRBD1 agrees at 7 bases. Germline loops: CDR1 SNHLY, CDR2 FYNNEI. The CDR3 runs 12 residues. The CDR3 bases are TGTGCCAACAGTACAGGGGTTGAAAAACTGTTTTTT. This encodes CANSTGVEKLFF. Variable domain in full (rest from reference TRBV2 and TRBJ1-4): EPEVTQTPSHQVTQMGQEVILRCVPISNHLYFYWYRQILGQKVEFLVSFYNNEISEKSEIFDDQFSVERPDGSNFTLKIRSTKLEDSAMYFCANSTGVEKLFFGSGTQLSVL.

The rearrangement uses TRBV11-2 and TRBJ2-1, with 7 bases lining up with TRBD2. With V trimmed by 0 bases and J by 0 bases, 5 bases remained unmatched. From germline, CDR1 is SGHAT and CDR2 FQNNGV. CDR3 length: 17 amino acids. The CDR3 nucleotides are TGTGCCAGCAGCTTAGATGGGGGGGTCCGCTCCTACAATGAGCAGTTCTTC. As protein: CASSLDGGVRSYNEQFF.

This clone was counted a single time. The CDR3, as DNA: TGTGCCAGCAGCTCCGGACAGGGGATATTTTATGGCTACACCTTC. Translating it yields CASSSGQGIFYGYTF. This rearrangement joins TRBV13 to TRBJ1-2, with TRBD1 identical over 9 bases. The ends lost 4 bases at V and 5 bases at J; junction bases unmatched: 8. The length of the CDR3 is 15 residues. Germline lookup yields CDR1 PRHDT and CDR2 FYEKMQ (reference sequence).

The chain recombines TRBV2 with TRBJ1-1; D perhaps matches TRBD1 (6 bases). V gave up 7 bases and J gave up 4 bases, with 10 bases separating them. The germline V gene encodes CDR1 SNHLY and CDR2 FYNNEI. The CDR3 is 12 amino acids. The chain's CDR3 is CASIRGATEAFF. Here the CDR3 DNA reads TGTGCCAGCATCCGGGGGGCCACTGAAGCTTTCTTT.